The entry below describes one TCR beta chain. Its specificity is unknown. CDR1 KGHDR and CDR2 SFDVKD come from the germline V gene. The CDR3 runs 17 residues. V lost 4 bases and J lost 2; bases outside the gene matches: 8. The record originates from a study of T-cell memory formation after mild COVID-19. Study-wide points: From day 15 to 85, contracting clones were balanced between CD4 and CD8, whereas later expanders leaned toward CD4+. CM and EM subsets held most contracting CD4+ clones; EMRA held CD8+ ones. Second-wave clones with a day 37 peak had unconfirmed SARS-CoV-2 specificity.

Researchers used 5'RACE with constant-segment primers to make TCR alpha and TCR beta cDNA libraries that carry sample barcodes and UMIs. TCRdb itself ran the 5' RACE reads through MiXCR, one entry per CDR3 protein. The table lists some 410,000 distinct CDR3 sequences, about 25% of them singletons. The V and J genes are TRBV24-1 and TRBJ2-3; 10 nucleotides align to TRBD2. The receptor's source is an adult woman who had mild COVID-19 (a few samples of this study predate the infection). Cell type and time point are not known. Sequenced material: PBMCs or a T cell subset sorted from them (not recorded which). The chain's CDR3 is CATSDPLAGVNTDTQYF. CDR3 in DNA: TGTGCCACCAGTGACCCCCTAGCGGGAGTGAACACAGATACGCAGTATTTT.